This TCR beta chain was sequenced in a study of graft-versus-host responses after intestinal transplantation. Turning to the study itself: Each transplant was multivisceral, liver-intestinal, or isolated intestinal. Every transplant recipient was induced with anti-thymocyte globulin, then maintained on tacrolimus and steroids for approximately three years.

Assay used: immunoSEQ multiplex PCR; TCRdb lists only in-frame clones, some missing. This repertoire shows about 92,000 clones, roughly 87% found once; its top ten account for roughly 15%. The CDR3 is made up of 10 amino acids. With 10 bases removed from V and 5 bases from J, the gap between germline ends came to 8 bases. Per the germline V gene, CDR1 is SNHLY and CDR2 is FYNNEI. As to this clone: Antigen specificity is unknown.

Material: unstimulated CD8+ T cells sorted from spleen or lymph node cells, obtained before intestinal transplant. The V and J genes are TRBV2 and TRBJ2-5; D not resolved. The sequence came from a human donor who received an intestinal transplant. This CDR3 reads CATLMETQYF. The CDR3 nucleotides are TGTGCCACCCTGATGGAGACCCAGTACTTC.